This paragraph reports one T cell receptor (beta chain). The sample originates from a study of technical replicates of blood from four donors. The CDR3 runs 14 residues. Germline assignment: CDR1 SGHRS and CDR2 YFSETQ. Trimming cost V 5 bases and J 4 bases, with 15 bases left between them. Clones were sequenced by immunoSEQ multiplex PCR, and TCRdb holds only the in-frame ones, with some missing. The sample holds around 76,000 clones, over 80% seen once. The source is a human donor in good health. Sequencing used T cells isolated from PBMCs. The chain has TRBV5-1 and TRBJ1-1, with no clear D. CDR3 sequence reads: CASRSNPSGTEAFF. The CDR3 nucleotides read TGCGCCAGCAGATCAAACCCCAGCGGCACTGAAGCTTTCTTT.